The next 8 T cell receptor beta chains were all read from a single sample in a study of breast tumors, draining lymph nodes, adjacent tissues. TCRdb analysed the multiplex PCR reads with MiXCR anew, one entry per CDR3 protein. The sample has about 35,000 distinct CDR3 sequences, 35% to 40% seen once. Material: breast tumor tissue. Receptor source: a female donor with breast cancer. Some clones in this sample may be carry-over from other donors' samples.

This clonotype occurred once. A junction boundary mismatches the germline segment, possibly from a read error. The chain has TRBV12-3 or TRBV12-4 and TRBJ1-3; D is unclear. The CDR3 extends over 15 amino acids. CDR3 bases: TGTGCCAGCAGTTTACCTCCCTTCTCTGCAAACACCATATACTTT. Translated: CASSLPPFSANTIYF.

This clonotype was counted ten times or more. The genes are TRBV28 and TRBJ2-7; D is uncertain. Germline V gives CDR1 MDHEN, CDR2 SYDVKM. Trimming cost V 8 bases and J 7 bases, with 9 bases left between them. The CDR3 is 10 residues long. The CDR3 coding sequence is TGTGCCAGCGGGTTACAGGAGCAGTACTTC. Translating gives CASGLQEQYF.

The chain recombines TRBV4-2 with TRBJ2-2; 7 bases are shared with TRBD2. CDR3 length equals 16 residues. The germline gives CDR1 LGHNA, CDR2 YNFKEQ. J lost 1 base, V lost 6 bases, and 8 bases had no gene match. CDR3 nucleotide sequence: TGTGCCAGCAGGCCGGCTGGCGGGGGGAACACCGGGGAGCTGTTTTTT. Translating gives CASRPAGGGNTGELFF.

This clonotype was recorded at least ten times. The chain has TRBV2 and TRBJ1-2; tentatively, D is TRBD1 (5 bases). Germline V lookup: CDR1 SNHLY, CDR2 FYNNEI. This CDR3 spans 13 amino acids. The V end was cut by 7 bases, the J end by 4 bases, with 13 bases between. DNA for the CDR3: TGTGCCAGCACACAGGTGCAGGGCTATGGCTACACCTTC. Translated: CASTQVQGYGYTF.

This clonotype was counted many times. The V and J genes are TRBV5-5 and TRBJ2-3; tentatively, D is TRBD2 (5 bases). In germline, CDR1 is SGHKS, CDR2 YYEKEE (reference sequence). The CDR3 is 15 amino acids. Trimming pared 2 bases from V and 1 base from J, leaving 11 bases between. The DNA for the CDR3 is TGTGCCAGCAGCTTTAGCGACCCCCGCACAGATACGCAGTATTTT. Residues: CASSFSDPRTDTQYF. Drawing the rest from reference TRBV5-5 and TRBJ2-3, the complete variable domain is DAGVTQSPTHLIKTRGQQVTLRCSPISGHKSVSWYQQVLGQGPQFIFQYYEKEERGRGNFPDRFSARQFPNYSSELNVNALLLGDSALYLCASSFSDPRTDTQYFGPGTRLTVL.

Of note for this clonotype: Sequence at one end of the junction differs from germline and may be a read error. The chain carries TRBV7-2 and TRBJ2-1; TRBD1 matches at 12 bases. The CDR3 is 16 amino acids. CDR1 and CDR2 (germline): SGHTA, FQGNSA. The CDR3 nucleotides read TGTGCCAGCGGCTTAGCCGGGACAGGGGGCTACAATGAGCGGTTCTTC. It is translated as CASGLAGTGGYNERFF.

Many counts were recorded for this clonotype. The chain links TRBV7-8 to TRBJ1-6; 9 positions match TRBD1. With V trimmed by 5 bases and J by 7 bases, 3 bases remained unmatched. The germline gives CDR1 SGHVS, CDR2 FQNEAQ. CDR3 length: 14 amino acids. The CDR3 sequence is CASSQGTGNSPLHF. CDR3 DNA: TGTGCCAGCAGCCAAGGGACAGGGAATTCACCCCTCCACTTT.

Many counts were recorded for this clonotype. The CDR3 protein is CASSWDGAGAKEQYF. The DNA for the CDR3 is TGTGCCAGCAGCTGGGACGGTGCGGGAGCTAAAGAGCAGTACTTC. The V and J genes are TRBV7-2 and TRBJ2-7, with TRBD2 matching over 7 bases. Germline values: CDR1 SGHTA, CDR2 FQGNSA. The length of the CDR3 is 15 residues. V shed 4 bases and J 7 bases; nucleotides not matched to a gene: 13.